A single sample is the source of the 31 T cell receptor beta chains below, sequenced in a study of cytomegalovirus exposure and HLA in healthy donors. Here immunoSEQ multiplex PCR was the method, and the copy in TCRdb shows in-frame clones only, minus some. The profile shows some 150,000 clones, approximately 89% of them singletons. Source material: PBMCs. The origin of the receptors is a man between 18 and 35 years old in good health and CMV-seropositive.

The chain joins TRBV28 to TRBJ2-1, with TRBD1 as a possible D gene (6 bases). Germline lookup yields CDR1 MDHEN and CDR2 SYDVKM. The CDR3 length is 14 residues. V lost 3 bases to trimming and J lost 1 base, with 7 bases between them. This CDR3 reads CASSFQGSYNEQFF. In DNA, the CDR3 is TGTGCCAGCAGTTTTCAGGGGTCCTACAATGAGCAGTTCTTC.

The J gene is TRBJ2-7, the V gene TRBV27; TRBD2 matches at 10 bases. Germline V lookup: CDR1 MNHEY, CDR2 SMNVEV (reference sequence). V lost 6 bases, J lost 8 bases, and 10 bases stayed unmatched. The CDR3 extends over 14 amino acids. The CDR3 loop reads CASRSGRAVEKQYF. CDR3 in DNA: TGTGCCAGCAGGAGCGGGAGGGCCGTGGAAAAGCAGTACTTC.

This clone was seen more than once but under ten times. The chain combines TRBV4-2 with TRBJ2-7; 9 positions agree with TRBD1. Germline V gives CDR1 LGHNA, CDR2 YNFKEQ. The CDR3 has 15 amino acids. V dropped 1 base and J dropped 3; count of bases not matched to a gene: 4. This chain's CDR3 is CASSQGQGESYEQYF. CDR3 DNA sequence: TGTGCCAGCAGCCAAGGACAGGGGGAAAGCTACGAGCAGTACTTC.

The rearrangement joins TRBV5-1 to TRBJ1-6, with D perhaps matching TRBD1 (5 bases). Trimming removed 3 bases from V and 11 bases from J, with 9 bases in between. This CDR3 has 12 residues. Germline V gene lookup returns CDR1 SGHRS and CDR2 YFSETQ. The CDR3 DNA is TGCGCCAGCAGCTCGGAAGGGGCACCCCTCCACTTT. It codes for CASSSEGAPLHF.

This chain connects TRBV18 to TRBJ2-1; D is perhaps TRBD1 (6 bases). CDR3 length: 12 amino acids. CDR1 and CDR2 (germline): KGHSH, LQKENI. V was trimmed by 3 bases and J by 10 bases, leaving 10 bases between them. In DNA form, the CDR3 reads TGTGCCAGCTCACCGGGACAAGGAGAGCAGTTCTTC. Protein sequence: CASSPGQGEQFF. Looking up the rest from reference TRBV18 and TRBJ2-1 gives the full variable domain: NAGVMQNPRHLVRRRGQEARLRCSPMKGHSHVYWYRQLPEEGLKFMVYLQKENIIDESGMPKERFSAEFPKEGPSILRIQQVVRGDSAAYFCASSPGQGEQFFGPGTRLTVL.

The V call is TRBV29-1, the J call TRBJ2-7; TRBD2 agrees at 11 bases. Germline V gene lookup returns CDR1 SQVTM and CDR2 ANQGSEA. This CDR3 has 13 amino acids. The V gene end was trimmed by 5 bases and the J gene end by 4 bases; junction bases not matched to a gene: 4. In DNA form, the CDR3 reads TGCAGCGTTCGCACTAGCGGGAGATACGAGCAGTACTTC. This gives the protein CSVRTSGRYEQYF.

This clone was counted a few times. The rearrangement links TRBV30 to TRBJ2-4; tentatively, D is TRBD2 (5 bases). The V gene lost 5 bases and the J gene lost 7 bases, with 12 bases spanning the gap. The CDR3 covers 12 residues. Germline V gene lookup returns CDR1 GTSNPN and CDR2 SVGIG (reference sequence). The CDR3 region is CAWEGPENIQYF. CDR3 nucleotide sequence: TGTGCCTGGGAGGGCCCAGAGAACATTCAGTACTTC.

This chain links TRBV4-3 with TRBJ2-5; TRBD1 matches at 7 bases. The germline V gene encodes CDR1 LGHNA and CDR2 YSLEER. The CDR3 spans 15 residues. V dropped 3 bases and J dropped 4; count of bases not matched to a gene: 8. The CDR3, as DNA: TGCGCCAGCAGCCAGAGACAGGGTCGGGGAGAGACCCAGTACTTC. Translation gives CASSQRQGRGETQYF.

The chain is built from TRBV6-6 and TRBJ1-6, with D unresolved. The CDR3 has 16 residues. The germline V gene has CDR1 MNHNY and CDR2 SVGAGI (reference sequence). V was pared by 4 bases and J by 3 bases, with 13 bases between. The CDR3 DNA is TGTGCCAGCAGTTCCGAACGGGGAAACTATAATTCACCCCTCCACTTT. Amino acids: CASSSERGNYNSPLHF.

The chain recombines TRBV18 with TRBJ2-3; 10 bases map to TRBD2. Trimming took 3 bases from V and 6 from J; bases not matched to a gene: 9. The CDR3 runs 16 residues. The germline gives CDR1 KGHSH, CDR2 LQKENI. DNA of the CDR3: TGTGCCAGCTCACCCCTGGGAGCGGGGGGGCTGGATACGCAGTATTTT. Translating it yields CASSPLGAGGLDTQYF.

CDR3 in amino acids: CASSLPGGPGNEQYF. CDR3 coding DNA: TGTGCCAGCAGCTTACCGGGAGGGCCGGGGAACGAGCAGTACTTC. The chain recombines TRBV7-6 with TRBJ2-7; 8 bases map to TRBD2. The CDR3 loop spans 15 amino acids. Germline loops: CDR1 SGHVS, CDR2 FNYEAQ. V gave up 2 bases and J gave up 5 bases; unmatched junction bases: 8. Variable domain in full (rest from reference TRBV7-6 and TRBJ2-7): GAGVSQSPRYKVTKRGQDVALRCDPISGHVSLYWYRQALGQGPEFLTYFNYEAQQDKSGLPNDRFSAERPEGSISTLTIQRTEQRDSAMYRCASSLPGGPGNEQYFGPGTRLTVT.

This sequence joins TRBV20-1 and TRBJ1-5; no reliable D call. CDR3 length: 11 amino acids. V gave up 5 bases and J gave up 5 bases, with 7 bases separating them. Germline CDR1 is DFQATT and CDR2 is SNEGSKA (reference sequence). The chain's CDR3 is CSAGAYQPQHF. The CDR3 DNA is TGCAGTGCTGGAGCTTATCAGCCCCAGCATTTT.

CDR3: CASSSPGGYEQYF. CDR3 in DNA: TGTGCCAGCAGCTCCCCCGGAGGGTACGAGCAGTACTTC. The chain combines TRBV7-2 with TRBJ2-7; D is perhaps TRBD2 (6 bases). The V and J ends lost 4 bases and 4 bases respectively, with 11 bases between them. Germline values: CDR1 SGHTA, CDR2 FQGNSA. The CDR3 runs to 13 residues.

V gene TRBV2 combines with J gene TRBJ2-5, with TRBD1 identical over 7 bases. CDR1 SNHLY and CDR2 FYNNEI come from the germline V gene. The trim removed 6 bases at V and 9 bases at J, leaving 7 bases unmatched. The CDR3 extends over 12 amino acids. The DNA of the CDR3 is TGTGCCAGCAGCCCAGATACAGGGGCCCAGTACTTC. Translating gives CASSPDTGAQYF.

V gene TRBV6-5 combines with J gene TRBJ2-7, with TRBD2 as a possible D gene (5 bases). Deletions cut 6 bases from V and 0 bases from J, with 15 bases between. The germline CDR1 and CDR2 sequences are MNHEY and SVGAGI. The CDR3 spans 15 residues. CDR3 in DNA: TGTGCCAGCAGGGGTAGCGATCGACCCTCCTACGAGCAGTACTTC. This translates into CASRGSDRPSYEQYF.

This sequence joins TRBV27 and TRBJ2-7; 7 bases align to TRBD2. The CDR3 sequence is 15 residues long. CDR1 is MNHEY, CDR2 SMNVEV, per germline (reference sequence). Unmatched junction bases numbered 11, after V lost 4 bases and J lost 5 bases. The CDR3 coding sequence is TGTGCCAGCAGTTCAAACCTTTGGGAGGGGAACGAGCAGTACTTC. It encodes CASSSNLWEGNEQYF.

This chain links TRBV5-6 with TRBJ2-3; unclear D gene. Germline CDR1 reads SGHDT; CDR2 reads YYEEEE. The CDR3 spans 12 residues. V lost 3 bases and J 2 bases, leaving 4 bases between the germline ends. The CDR3 coding sequence is TGTGCCAGCAGCTCACACACAGATACGCAGTATTTT. It translates to CASSSHTDTQYF.

The chain couples TRBV5-4 to TRBJ2-5, with TRBD2 as a possible D gene (5 bases). The CDR3 has 13 residues. Germline assignment: CDR1 SGHNT and CDR2 YYREEE (reference sequence). V was cut by 2 bases and J by 5 bases, with 10 bases left in between. The CDR3 DNA sequence: TGTGCCAGCAGCTTTCCTGGGGAGGAGACCCAGTACTTC. Its translation: CASSFPGEETQYF.

This clone appeared a few times. J is TRBJ1-2 and V is TRBV30; D is possibly TRBD1 (5 bases). This CDR3 is 13 amino acids long. The germline V and J ends were trimmed by 5 bases and 8 bases, with 18 bases remaining between them. The germline V gene encodes CDR1 GTSNPN and CDR2 SVGIG (reference sequence). The CDR3 spells CAWAAGGEGGYTF. The DNA of the CDR3 is TGTGCCTGGGCCGCCGGGGGAGAAGGAGGCTACACCTTC.

V is TRBV9 and J is TRBJ2-7; no clear D gene. The CDR3 extends over 14 amino acids. The germline V gene has CDR1 SGDLS and CDR2 YYNGEE. Trimming pared 4 bases from V and 5 bases from J, leaving 16 bases between. CDR3 sequence: CASSLREVTDEQYF. The CDR3 bases are TGTGCCAGCAGCTTGAGAGAGGTAACGGACGAGCAGTACTTC. Full variable domain (outside the CDR3, taken from reference TRBV9 and TRBJ2-7): DSGVTQTPKHLITATGQRVTLRCSPRSGDLSVYWYQQSLDQGLQFLIQYYNGEERAKGNILERFSAQQFPDLHSELNLSSLELGDSALYFCASSLREVTDEQYFGPGTRLTVT.

The chain carries TRBV9 and TRBJ2-3; D might be TRBD2 (6 bases). With 0 bases removed from V and 2 bases from J, the gap between germline ends came to 13 bases. This CDR3 has 16 amino acids. Germline V gene data show CDR1 as SGDLS and CDR2 as YYNGEE. CDR3 nucleotides: TGTGCCAGCAGCGTAGAATCTCGGGACTTCACAGATACGCAGTATTTT. Residues: CASSVESRDFTDTQYF.

In its sample, this clone was seen once. The chain recombines TRBV29-1 with TRBJ2-7; 9 bases are a match to TRBD1. CDR1 is SQVTM, CDR2 ANQGSEA, per germline. The trim removed 5 bases at V and 6 bases at J, leaving 2 bases unmatched. This CDR3 is built from 11 residues. The CDR3 coding sequence is TGCAGCGTTAACAGGGGGCGCGAGCAGTACTTC. Its protein product is CSVNRGREQYF.

The chain joins TRBV5-1 to TRBJ2-7, with D maybe TRBD2 (6 bases). This CDR3 is built from 16 residues. CDR1 is SGHRS, CDR2 YFSETQ, per germline. The V end lost 4 bases, the J end lost 4 bases, and 21 bases lay between the germline ends. The CDR3 DNA is TGCGCCAGCAGCGTCTCCATGGTAGGCGGAGGGTACGAGCAGTACTTC. This codes for CASSVSMVGGGYEQYF.

The chain couples TRBV28 to TRBJ2-1; D might be TRBD2 (6 bases). This CDR3 contains 14 residues. Trimming pared 2 bases from V and 9 bases from J, leaving 14 bases between. Germline-derived CDR1 and CDR2 are MDHEN and SYDVKM. In DNA form, the CDR3 reads TGTGCCAGCAGTTTAACTATGACTAGTAGTGAGCAGTTCTTC. It encodes CASSLTMTSSEQFF.

V and J are TRBV18 and TRBJ2-1, with TRBD1 matching over 10 bases. The CDR3 length is 16 residues. Germline values: CDR1 KGHSH, CDR2 LQKENI. The V segment lost 6 bases and the J segment 8 bases; nucleotides outside the gene matches: 13. This CDR3 is CASSPRTGGPLDEQFF. For the CDR3, the DNA is TGTGCCAGCTCCCCGAGGACAGGGGGACCCTTGGATGAGCAGTTCTTC.

V and J are TRBV29-1 and TRBJ2-7; 9 nucleotides agree with TRBD1. V was clipped by 3 bases and J by 6 bases; unmatched bases: 6. CDR3 length: 13 residues. Germline V gene sequence: CDR1 SQVTM, CDR2 ANQGSEA. The CDR3 DNA reads TGCAGCGTTGAGCCTGGGACAGGGCCCGAGCAGTACTTC. It translates to CSVEPGTGPEQYF.

The chain links TRBV7-9 to TRBJ2-4; 9 bases are shared with TRBD2. From germline, CDR1 is SEHNR and CDR2 FQNEAQ (reference sequence). The length of the CDR3 is 18 residues. V was pared by 0 bases and J by 2 bases, with 8 bases of the junction left unmatched. CDR3 protein: CASSLAGPLAGTKNIQYF. CDR3 DNA: TGTGCCAGCAGCTTAGCCGGCCCACTAGCGGGTACCAAAAACATTCAGTACTTC.

The chain has TRBV9 and TRBJ2-1; 13 nucleotides line up with TRBD2. This CDR3 contains 16 residues. The J segment lost 2 bases and the V segment lost 3 bases, leaving 2 bases of the junction unmatched. Germline V gene sequence: CDR1 SGDLS, CDR2 YYNGEE. CDR3 bases: TGTGCCAGCAGCGCCGGGACTAGCGGGACCTACAATGAGCAGTTCTTC. It is translated as CASSAGTSGTYNEQFF.

Comment on this clone: The sample carries other DNA sequences with the same CDR3. The V and J genes are TRBV6-5 and TRBJ2-1, with TRBD2 identical over 12 bases. Germline V CDR1 and CDR2: MNHEY, SVGAGI. With 7 bases clipped from V and 8 bases from J, the junction kept 3 bases outside the gene matches. The CDR3 runs 13 residues. CDR3 coding DNA: TGTGCCAGCAAGCTAGCGGGAGGGGATGAGCAGTTCTTC. Amino acids: CASKLAGGDEQFF.

The chain couples TRBV7-9 to TRBJ2-3, with 9 bases aligning to TRBD2. CDR1 is SEHNR and CDR2 is FQNEAQ in the germline V gene (reference sequence). J gave up 4 bases and V 5 bases, and 19 bases lay outside the gene matches. The CDR3 is made up of 19 amino acids. The CDR3 loop reads CASSPRGGERGAIPDTQYF. CDR3 nucleotide sequence: TGTGCCAGCAGCCCCCGCGGTGGGGAGCGGGGGGCCATCCCAGATACGCAGTATTTT.

Of note for this clone: At one of its ends the junction is not consistent with the germline gene, which may arise from a read error. The chain couples TRBV9 to TRBJ2-7, with 7 bases fitting TRBD1. The CDR3 loop spans 15 amino acids. Germline V gene lookup returns CDR1 SGDLS and CDR2 YYNGEE. Written as DNA, the CDR3 is TGTGCCAGCAGCCCGACCTTTGAGGTTTGGGACAGCCAAAACTTC. It specifies CASSPTFEVWDSQNF.